What follows describes a single T cell receptor (beta chain). These data come from a study of metastatic and nonmetastatic thyroid tumors. Study-wide background: Patients with malignant and benign thyroid disease provided blood and tumor or nodule tissue, whose repertoires were compared.

MiXCR was used by TCRdb to re-call the PCR reads. Of more than 20,000 clones listed, more than 20% are singletons. V dropped 5 bases and J dropped 0 bases, with 12 bases sitting between them. There are 14 residues in the CDR3. Germline values: CDR1 DFQATT, CDR2 SNEGSKA (reference sequence). None of the patients had undergone any treatment ahead of thyroid surgery. Sequenced material: tumor tissue. The receptor was isolated from a male donor with papillary thyroid cancer or a benign thyroid nodule (not recorded which). Some clones in this sample may be carry-over from other donors' samples. This rearrangement joins TRBV20-1 to TRBJ2-3; D assignment may be TRBD1 or TRBD2 (5 bases each). DNA for the CDR3: TGCAGTGCTCGATGGGACCTTAGCACAGATACGCAGTATTTT. This translates into CSARWDLSTDTQYF.